One sample yielded the 28 T cell receptor beta chains listed below, sequenced in a study of breast tumors, draining lymph nodes, adjacent tissues. MiXCR, applied by TCRdb to the multiplex PCR reads, yields one record per CDR3 protein. Here the sample spans under 15,000 distinct CDR3 sequences, 55% to 65% being singletons. Sequencing used tumor-adjacent breast tissue. These receptors originate from a female donor with breast cancer. Some clones in this sample may be carry-over from other donors' samples.

The chain is built from TRBV14 and TRBJ1-5; the D gene is possibly TRBD1 (5 bases). The CDR3 spans 13 residues. Germline V gives CDR1 SGHDN, CDR2 FVKESK. The germline V and J ends were trimmed by 1 base and 6 bases, with 7 bases remaining between them. CDR3 in amino acids: CASSQVRGQPQHF. In nucleotides, the CDR3 is TGTGCCAGCAGCCAAGTTAGGGGTCAGCCCCAGCATTTT.

V usage is TRBV2 and J usage is TRBJ2-3; a possible D gene is TRBD2 (7 bases). V was cut by 6 bases and J by 0 bases, with 13 bases left in between. This CDR3 is built from 15 residues. Germline V gene sequence: CDR1 SNHLY, CDR2 FYNNEI. The CDR3 loop reads CASSQGGASTDTQYF. CDR3 coding DNA: TGTGCCAGCAGCCAAGGGGGGGCTAGCACAGATACGCAGTATTTT.

At least ten counts were recorded for this clonotype. CDR3 nucleotide sequence: TGTGCCAGTAGTCCAGGACAGGGGGTCGGTCCCCAGCATTTT. This codes for CASSPGQGVGPQHF. The V and J genes are TRBV19 and TRBJ1-5, with TRBD1 identical over 10 bases. Germline CDR1 LNHDA, CDR2 SQIVND (reference sequence). The CDR3 length is 14 residues. V was clipped by 5 bases and J by 10 bases; unmatched bases: 8.

V is TRBV7-2 and J is TRBJ2-7; tentative D call: TRBD1 (7 bases). This CDR3 comprises 15 residues. V lost 5 bases and J lost 7, with 21 bases in between. CDR1 and CDR2 from the germline V gene are SGHTA and FQGNSA. The CDR3 region has the DNA TGTGCCAGCAGCCAGAGACAGGGACTGTACGGTGAGCAGTACTTC. It yields the protein CASSQRQGLYGEQYF.

The chain links TRBV7-8 to TRBJ2-7; no clear D. The germline CDR1 and CDR2 sequences are SGHVS and FQNEAQ. Trimming shortened V by 1 base and J by 5 bases, and 15 bases separated the two germline ends. The CDR3 length is 15 residues. The CDR3 is CASSLGTTLAHEQYF. CDR3 bases: TGTGCCAGCAGCTTAGGTACCACCTTGGCCCACGAGCAGTACTTC. The full variable domain, in which reference TRBV7-8 and TRBJ2-7 provide the parts outside the CDR3, is GAGVSQSPRYKVAKRGQDVALRCDPISGHVSLFWYQQALGQGPEFLTYFQNEAQLDKSGLPSDRFFAERPEGSVSTLKIQRTQQEDSAVYLCASSLGTTLAHEQYFGPGTRLTVT.

The CDR3 region is CASSEREANYGYTF. The DNA for the CDR3 is TGTGCCAGCAGTGAACGCGAAGCTAACTATGGCTACACCTTC. This chain joins TRBV2 and TRBJ1-2; D gene uncertain. V lost 2 bases, J lost 0 bases, and 7 bases lay in between. The germline V gene encodes CDR1 SNHLY and CDR2 FYNNEI. The CDR3 spans 14 residues.

This clonotype is deemed medium-sized. The chain links TRBV5-6 to TRBJ1-2; D remains ambiguous. Per the germline V gene, CDR1 is SGHDT and CDR2 is YYEEEE. The V gene lost 4 bases and the J gene lost 3 bases, with 19 bases spanning the gap. The CDR3 totals 16 residues. CDR3: CASSVYPAGRHYGYTF. The CDR3, as DNA: TGTGCCAGCAGCGTTTATCCGGCAGGTCGGCACTATGGCTACACCTTC.

This clonotype has at least ten counts. The chain couples TRBV7-9 to TRBJ2-1; a possible D gene is TRBD1 (6 bases). The V gene's germline CDR1 is SEHNR and CDR2 FQNEAQ (reference sequence). Trimming cost V 6 bases and J 7 bases, with 19 bases left between them. The CDR3 is made up of 15 amino acids. The CDR3 DNA sequence: TGTGCCAGCAGGAGTGTGGGGGCCCCGGGGAATGAGCAGTTCTTC. This sequence encodes CASRSVGAPGNEQFF.

This clonotype was found many times. The genes are TRBV5-6 and TRBJ2-7; D is unresolved. Germline V gene data show CDR1 as SGHDT and CDR2 as YYEEEE. The CDR3 spans 13 residues. Trimming stripped 4 bases from V and 6 bases from J, with 14 bases between. DNA of the CDR3: TGTGCCAGCAGCCCACCAGCCGTTCCCGAGCAGTACTTC. Translation: CASSPPAVPEQYF.

This chain links TRBV29-1 with TRBJ1-2, with D possibly being TRBD1 (6 bases). Per germline, CDR1 SQVTM and CDR2 ANQGSEA. V lost 5 bases and J lost 8, with 12 bases in between. There are 11 residues in the CDR3. CDR3 in DNA: TGCAGCGTTCGCAACAGGGAAGGCTACACCTTC. Protein product: CSVRNREGYTF.

The J gene is TRBJ2-2, the V gene TRBV5-1; TRBD1 is a possible D gene (6 bases). The CDR3 spans 18 residues. V lost 4 bases and J 7 bases, leaving 26 bases between the germline ends. Germline values: CDR1 SGHRS, CDR2 YFSETQ. The CDR3 spells CASSTQGTSGAEGGELFF. The CDR3 nucleotides are TGCGCCAGCAGCACCCAGGGGACCTCTGGCGCAGAGGGCGGGGAGCTGTTTTTT.

The chain uses TRBV29-1 and TRBJ2-5, with 7 bases that match TRBD2. This CDR3 spans 14 amino acids. V lost 7 bases and J lost 2; bases outside the gene matches: 10. Germline CDR1 reads SQVTM; CDR2 reads ANQGSEA. The CDR3: CSALQREWQETQYF. DNA for the CDR3: TGCAGCGCTCTCCAGCGGGAATGGCAAGAGACCCAGTACTTC.

This clonotype was seen at least ten times. V and J are TRBV7-9 and TRBJ2-3; 12 bases agree with TRBD2. This CDR3 has 15 amino acids. J was trimmed by 4 bases and V by 4 bases; bases with no gene match: 3. Germline CDR1 SEHNR, CDR2 FQNEAQ (reference sequence). CDR3 in amino acids: CASSSTSGSPDTQYF. CDR3 sequence (DNA): TGTGCCAGCAGCTCGACTAGCGGGAGCCCAGATACGCAGTATTTT.

By frequency in the sample, this clonotype is medium-sized (0.01 to 0.1%). The chain uses TRBV24-1 and TRBJ2-2; 12 bases are a match to TRBD1. Losses at the gene ends were 3 bases for V and 4 bases for J; bases not matched to a gene: 8. Germline V gene lookup returns CDR1 KGHDR and CDR2 SFDVKD. This CDR3 region has 18 residues. CDR3 loop: CATSDARDRGLVTGELFF. The DNA for the CDR3 is TGTGCCACCAGTGATGCCCGGGACAGGGGGCTTGTCACCGGGGAGCTGTTTTTT.

Comment on this clonotype: It is unclear where the CDR3 begins or ends on the DNA, so no DNA is shown, and the CDR3 is as TCRdb lists it. The gene calls are TRBV5-6 and TRBJ2-5; the table's D call TRBD2 went unverified against the DNA. The CDR3 has 21 amino acids, counting both end residues. Germline-derived CDR1 and CDR2 are SGHDT and YYEEEE. The CDR3 here is CASSFYICSARDERTTGTQYF.

V usage is TRBV6-1 and J usage is TRBJ2-3; TRBD1 matches 8 bases. The CDR3 runs 15 residues. Looked up from germline, CDR1 is MNHNS and CDR2 is SASEGT. V gave up 7 bases and J gave up 1 base; unmatched junction bases: 7. The CDR3 protein is CASIDRGVGTDTQYF. The CDR3 region has the DNA TGTGCCAGCATCGACAGGGGAGTGGGCACAGATACGCAGTATTTT.

This clonotype has at least ten counts. The J gene is TRBJ2-3, the V gene TRBV19; unclear D gene. The CDR3 is made up of 16 amino acids. The V end was cut by 3 bases, the J end by 2 bases, with 15 bases between. CDR1 is LNHDA, CDR2 SQIVND, per germline (reference sequence). CDR3 protein: CASSMGKGLFTDTQYF. The DNA of the CDR3 is TGTGCCAGTAGTATGGGTAAGGGTTTGTTCACAGATACGCAGTATTTT.

This sequence joins TRBV5-1 and TRBJ2-7; D is uncertain. The CDR3 length is 14 residues. Trimming removed 6 bases from V and 3 bases from J, with 16 bases in between. The germline V gene encodes CDR1 SGHRS and CDR2 YFSETQ. The CDR3 here is CASTIEASYYEQYF. CDR3 nucleotides: TGCGCCAGCACGATCGAGGCTTCCTACTACGAGCAGTACTTC.

In its sample, this clonotype was seen once. A much more abundant neighbour one base away suggests this may be a read error. The CDR3 carries no conserved terminal phenylalanine or tryptophan, so it likely arises from a read error. This chain uses TRBV5-4 with TRBJ1-1; D not resolved. The CDR3 runs to 11 residues. The V and J ends lost 4 bases and 2 bases respectively, with 3 bases between them. The V gene's germline CDR1 is SGHNT and CDR2 YYREEE (reference sequence). This chain's CDR3 is CASSSNTEAFL. In nucleotides, the CDR3 is TGTGCCAGCAGCAGCAACACTGAAGCTTTCCTT.

The J gene is TRBJ2-1, the V gene TRBV2, with TRBD2 matching 8 bases. The ends lost 9 bases at V and 6 bases at J; junction bases unmatched: 13. The CDR3 extends over 15 amino acids. Looked up from germline, CDR1 is SNHLY and CDR2 is FYNNEI. CDR3 bases: TGTGCCAGTCATTACGAGCCAGCGGGAGTCAATGAGCAGTTCTTC. It codes for CASHYEPAGVNEQFF.

This clonotype was detected once. This chain links TRBV2 with TRBJ1-6; 7 nucleotides line up with TRBD1. The CDR3 has 13 residues. Germline CDR1 is SNHLY and CDR2 is FYNNEI. With 6 bases clipped from V and 7 bases from J, the junction kept 3 bases outside the gene matches. The CDR3 DNA follows: TGTGCCAGCAGAGGACAGGCAAATTCACCCCTCCACTTT. It specifies CASRGQANSPLHF.

The rearrangement links TRBV25-1 to TRBJ2-1, with a possible D match to TRBD2 (5 bases). The CDR3 consists of 13 residues. Trimming left V 10 bases short and J 3 bases short, with 13 bases between. CDR1 is MGHDK, CDR2 SYGVNS, per germline. This CDR3 is CATGTYLYNEQFF. The CDR3 bases are TGTGCCACGGGAACTTATCTCTACAATGAGCAGTTCTTC.

This clonotype was recorded at least ten times. The rearrangement uses TRBV7-8 and TRBJ1-2, with D uncertain. The germline V and J ends were trimmed by 1 base and 4 bases, with 13 bases remaining between them. In germline, CDR1 is SGHVS, CDR2 FQNEAQ. The CDR3 runs to 15 residues. The CDR3 DNA follows: TGTGCCAGCAGCTTAGGGGGTAGCGTGGCCTATGGCTACACCTTC. It codes for CASSLGGSVAYGYTF. The whole variable domain, remainder taken from reference TRBV7-8 and TRBJ1-2, is GAGVSQSPRYKVAKRGQDVALRCDPISGHVSLFWYQQALGQGPEFLTYFQNEAQLDKSGLPSDRFFAERPEGSVSTLKIQRTQQEDSAVYLCASSLGGSVAYGYTFGSGTRLTVV.

The rearrangement joins TRBV6-1 to TRBJ2-7; D is ambiguous. Germline V CDR1 and CDR2: MNHNS, SASEGT. The CDR3 totals 15 residues. V gave up 4 bases and J gave up 3 bases, with 16 bases separating them. Here the CDR3 DNA reads TGTGCCAGCAGTGCCGAGAAAGGGTCCGGCTACGAGCAGTACTTC. Its protein product is CASSAEKGSGYEQYF.

This clonotype was counted many times. The gene calls are TRBV5-5 and TRBJ1-5; 7 nucleotides line up with TRBD1. Germline V lookup: CDR1 SGHKS, CDR2 YYEKEE (reference sequence). This CDR3 region has 15 residues. Trimming at V came to 2 bases and at J to 1 base, leaving 3 bases not matched to a gene. DNA for the CDR3: TGTGCCAGCAGCTTTACAGGGGTGAGCAATCAGCCCCAGCATTTT. It yields the protein CASSFTGVSNQPQHF.

This chain joins TRBV24-1 and TRBJ1-2, with a weak D call TRBD1 (5 bases). The CDR3 extends over 14 amino acids. Germline CDR1 and CDR2: KGHDR and SFDVKD. V was pared by 4 bases and J by 8 bases, with 16 bases between. CDR3 coding DNA: TGTGCCACCAGTGACCCCGGAAGGGGTGAAGGCTACACCTTC. It encodes CATSDPGRGEGYTF.

This clonotype occurred many times. Just one base apart from a much larger clone, this may be a read error. The J gene is TRBJ2-3, the V gene TRBV7-9; 10 nucleotides align to TRBD2. The CDR3 consists of 17 residues. The germline V gene encodes CDR1 SEHNR and CDR2 FQNEAQ (reference sequence). The CDR3 here is CASSPVRLAGVTDPQYF. The CDR3 DNA sequence: TGTGCCAGCAGCCCAGTCCGCCTAGCGGGAGTCACAGATCCGCAGTATTTT.

The chain employs TRBV10-1 and TRBJ2-1; D perhaps matches TRBD2 (5 bases). V was trimmed by 6 bases and J by 9 bases, leaving 12 bases between them. The CDR3 totals 12 residues. CDR1 and CDR2 from the germline V gene are WNHNN and SYGVQD (reference sequence). CDR3 sequence (DNA): TGCGCCAGCAGGGATAGCGTTGGTGAGCAGTTCTTC. As protein: CASRDSVGEQFF.